Shown below are 5 T cell receptor beta chains from a single sample sequenced in a study of cytotoxic CD8 clonotypes in ibrutinib-treated CLL. Assay: immunoSEQ multiplex PCR; the TCRdb copy retains only in-frame clones and omits some. This sample has around 160,000 clones; 70% to 90% occur once, and the top ten carry 3%. The sample here was PBMCs, taken at disease progression, from a patient treated with ibrutinib. The source of these receptors is a human donor with chronic lymphocytic leukemia.

The DNA of the CDR3 is TGTGCCAGCAGCTTTTCCGGGAGGGTCTCCTACAATGAGCAGTTCTTC. Translation gives CASSFSGRVSYNEQFF. The V call is TRBV5-8, the J call TRBJ2-1; 8 nucleotides match TRBD2. Germline loops: CDR1 SGHTS, CDR2 YDEGEE. The CDR3 runs to 16 residues. The V gene end was trimmed by 2 bases and the J gene end by 0 bases; junction bases not matched to a gene: 4.

V is TRBV11-3 and J is TRBJ2-3; D not certain. Germline loops: CDR1 SGHNT, CDR2 YENEEA. This CDR3 is built from 11 residues. Trimming shortened V by 11 bases and J by 6 bases, and 12 bases separated the two germline ends. CDR3 loop: CACRSSDTQYF. DNA of the CDR3: TGTGCCTGCCGTAGTAGCGATACGCAGTATTTT.

CDR3 nucleotide sequence: TGTGCCAGCAGTGCCCTAGAGAACCTGGGGGGGGCGCTGGAGTACTTC. Its protein product is CASSALENLGGALEYF. J is TRBJ2-4 and V is TRBV28; D may be TRBD2 (7 bases). The germline CDR1 and CDR2 sequences are MDHEN and SYDVKM. The CDR3 runs 16 residues. Trimming removed 5 bases from V and 14 bases from J, with 28 bases in between. The full variable domain, rest sourced from reference TRBV28 and TRBJ2-4, is DVKVTQSSRYLVKRTGEKVFLECVQDMDHENMFWYRQDPGLGLRLIYFSYDVKMKEKGDIPEGYSVSREKKERFSLILESASTNQTSMYLCASSALENLGGALEYFGAGTRLSVL.

This clone was detected once. The CDR3 DNA is TGTGCCAGCAGCTTAGATTGGGGAGATGAAGCTTTCTTT. Its protein product is CASSLDWGDEAFF. This rearrangement joins TRBV11-2 to TRBJ1-1; D not resolved. Per the germline V gene, CDR1 is SGHAT and CDR2 is FQNNGV. V gave up 0 bases and J gave up 7 bases, with 9 bases separating them. This CDR3 spans 13 amino acids. Full variable domain (missing parts from reference TRBV11-2 and TRBJ1-1): EAGVAQSPRYKIIEKRQSVAFWCNPISGHATLYWYQQILGQGPKLLIQFQNNGVVDDSQLPKDRFSAERLKGVDSTLKIQPAKLEDSAVYLCASSLDWGDEAFFGQGTRLTVV.

Many counts were recorded for this clone. The chain carries TRBV5-5 and TRBJ1-4, with D possibly matching TRBD1 (5 bases). V was trimmed by 3 bases and J by 6 bases, leaving 18 bases between them. Looked up from germline, CDR1 is SGHKS and CDR2 is YYEKEE (reference sequence). The CDR3 has 16 amino acids. CDR3 sequence (DNA): TGTGCCAGCAGCTCAAGGCCGGGCAGGGCCGATGAAAAACTGTTTTTT. Its protein is CASSSRPGRADEKLFF.